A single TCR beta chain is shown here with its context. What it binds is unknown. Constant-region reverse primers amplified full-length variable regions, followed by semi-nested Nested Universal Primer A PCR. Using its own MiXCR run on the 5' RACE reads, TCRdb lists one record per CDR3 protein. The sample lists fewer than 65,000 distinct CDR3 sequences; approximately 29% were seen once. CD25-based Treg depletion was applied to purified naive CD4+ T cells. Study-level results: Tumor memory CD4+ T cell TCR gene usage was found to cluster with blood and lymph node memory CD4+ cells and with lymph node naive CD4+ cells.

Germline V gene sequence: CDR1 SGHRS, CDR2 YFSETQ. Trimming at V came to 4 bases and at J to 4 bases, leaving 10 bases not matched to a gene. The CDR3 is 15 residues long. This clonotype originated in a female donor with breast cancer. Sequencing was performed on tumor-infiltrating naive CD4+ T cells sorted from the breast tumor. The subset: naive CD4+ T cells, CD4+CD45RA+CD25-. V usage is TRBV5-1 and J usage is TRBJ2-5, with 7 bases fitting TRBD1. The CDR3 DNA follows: TGCGCCAGCAGCATGATAGGGGGCCAGGGAGAGACCCAGTACTTC. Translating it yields CASSMIGGQGETQYF. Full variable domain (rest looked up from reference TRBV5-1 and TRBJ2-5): KAGVTQTPRYLIKTRGQQVTLSCSPISGHRSVSWYQQTPGQGLQFLFEYFSETQRNKGNFPGRFSGRQFSNSRSEMNVSTLELGDSALYLCASSMIGGQGETQYFGPGTRLLVL.